This T cell receptor (beta chain) was identified during a study of CD8 T cells in Susac syndrome. The CDR3 loop spans 15 amino acids. V lost 1 base and J lost 5; bases outside the gene matches: 6. Roughly 0.45 to 1 ug RNA was reverse transcribed with random hexamers. TCRdb fed the immunoSEQ multiplex PCR reads into MiXCR, producing one record per CDR3 protein. The table lists approximately 190,000 distinct CDR3 sequences, about 95% of them singletons. This chain links TRBV12-3 or TRBV12-4 with TRBJ1-2; 8 bases fit TRBD1. The clonotype was recovered from a human donor with Susac syndrome. The sample comprised CD8+ T cells from PBMCs. As DNA, the CDR3 is TGTGCCAGCAGTTTAGTTCGGGACAGGCCATATGGCTACACCTTC. It specifies CASSLVRDRPYGYTF.